This TCR beta chain was sequenced during a study of naive and memory T cell subsets. An equimolar mix of two oligonucleotides served as the beta constant-region primer for TRBC1 and TRBC2. TCRdb independently ran MiXCR on the UMI-ligation and nested PCR reads; one entry per CDR3 protein. Of thousands of distinct CDR3 sequences detected, about 7.3% appear once; the ten largest clones hold 65% to 85%. Germline V lookup: CDR1 SEHNR, CDR2 FQNEAQ (reference sequence). CDR3 length equals 15 residues. Trimming stripped 1 base from V and 4 bases from J, with 14 bases between. This clonotype appeared a few times.

Source material: effector memory CD8+ T cells from blood. Documented subset: effector memory, CD45RA- CD27-. The chain couples TRBV7-9 to TRBJ2-7, with D maybe TRBD2 (6 bases). The sequence was collected from a human donor in good health. CDR3 loop: CASSLERESFYEQYF. CDR3 in DNA: TGTGCCAGCAGCTTAGAACGGGAGAGCTTTTACGAGCAGTACTTC.